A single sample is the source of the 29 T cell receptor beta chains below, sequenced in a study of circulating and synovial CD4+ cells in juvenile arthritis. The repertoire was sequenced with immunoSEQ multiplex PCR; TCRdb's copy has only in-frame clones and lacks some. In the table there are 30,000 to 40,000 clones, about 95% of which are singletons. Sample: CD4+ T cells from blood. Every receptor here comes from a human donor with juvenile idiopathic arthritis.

This chain's CDR3 is CASSPLTGRKNYGYTF. The CDR3 DNA follows: TGTGCCAGCAGCCCACTCACCGGGAGGAAGAACTATGGCTACACCTTC. V is TRBV5-4 and J is TRBJ1-2; D gene uncertain. This CDR3 comprises 16 residues. Germline values: CDR1 SGHNT, CDR2 YYREEE (reference sequence). Trimming removed 4 bases at V and 2 bases at J, with 18 bases between. Full variable domain (missing parts from reference TRBV5-4 and TRBJ1-2): ETGVTQSPTHLIKTRGQQVTLRCSSQSGHNTVSWYQQALGQGPQFIFQYYREEENGRGNFPPRFSGLQFPNYSSELNVNALELDDSALYLCASSPLTGRKNYGYTFGSGTRLTVV.

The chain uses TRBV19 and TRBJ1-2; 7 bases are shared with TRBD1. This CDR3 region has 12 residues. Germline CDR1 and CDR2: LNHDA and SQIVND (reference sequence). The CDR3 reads CATTGRSYGYTF. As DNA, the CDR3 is TGTGCGACGACAGGGCGATCCTATGGCTACACCTTC. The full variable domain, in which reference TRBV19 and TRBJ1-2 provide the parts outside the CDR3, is DGGITQSPKYLFRKEGQNVTLSCEQNLNHDAMYWYRQDPGQGLRLIYYSQIVNDFQKGDIAEGYSVSREKKESFPLTVTSAQKNPTAFYLCATTGRSYGYTFGSGTRLTVV.

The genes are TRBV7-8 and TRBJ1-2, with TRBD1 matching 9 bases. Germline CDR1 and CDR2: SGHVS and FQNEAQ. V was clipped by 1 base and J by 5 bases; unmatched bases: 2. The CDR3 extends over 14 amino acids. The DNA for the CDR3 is TGTGCCAGCAGCTTAGGGGGACAGGGTTATGGCTACACCTTC. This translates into CASSLGGQGYGYTF.

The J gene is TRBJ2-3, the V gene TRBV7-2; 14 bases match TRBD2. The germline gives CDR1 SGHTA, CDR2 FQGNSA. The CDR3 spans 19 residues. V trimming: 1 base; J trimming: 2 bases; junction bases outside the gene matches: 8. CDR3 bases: TGTGCCAGCAGCTTAGGACAAGGACTAGCGGGGGGACCCACAGATACGCAGTATTTT. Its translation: CASSLGQGLAGGPTDTQYF.

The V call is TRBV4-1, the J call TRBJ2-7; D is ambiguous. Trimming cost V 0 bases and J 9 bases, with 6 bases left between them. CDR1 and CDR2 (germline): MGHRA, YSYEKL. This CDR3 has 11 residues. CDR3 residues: CASSQDARQYF. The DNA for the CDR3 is TGCGCCAGCAGCCAAGATGCGAGGCAGTACTTC.

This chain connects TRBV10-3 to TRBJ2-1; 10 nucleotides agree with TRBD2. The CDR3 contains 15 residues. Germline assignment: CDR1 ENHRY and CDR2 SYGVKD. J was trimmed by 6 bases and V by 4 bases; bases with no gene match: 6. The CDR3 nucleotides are TGTGCCATCAGTGGGCTAGCGGGAGATATCAATGAGCAGTTCTTC. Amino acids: CAISGLAGDINEQFF.

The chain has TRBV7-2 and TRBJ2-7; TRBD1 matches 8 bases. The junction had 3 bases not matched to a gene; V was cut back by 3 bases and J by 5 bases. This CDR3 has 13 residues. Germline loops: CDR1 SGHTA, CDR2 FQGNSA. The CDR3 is CASSFDRGNEQYF. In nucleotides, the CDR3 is TGTGCCAGCAGCTTCGACAGGGGTAACGAGCAGTACTTC.

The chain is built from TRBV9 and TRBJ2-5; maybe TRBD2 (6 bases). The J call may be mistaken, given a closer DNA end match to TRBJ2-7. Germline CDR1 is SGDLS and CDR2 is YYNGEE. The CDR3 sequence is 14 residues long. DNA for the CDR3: TGTGCCAGCAGCGTAGGGGCGGGATTAAGCGAGCAGTACTTC. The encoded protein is CASSVGAGLSEQYF.

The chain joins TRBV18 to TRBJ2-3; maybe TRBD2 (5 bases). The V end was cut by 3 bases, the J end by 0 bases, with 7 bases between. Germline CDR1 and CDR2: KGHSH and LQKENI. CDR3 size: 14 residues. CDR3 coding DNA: TGTGCCAGCTCACCCGGACTTAGCACAGATACGCAGTATTTT. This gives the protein CASSPGLSTDTQYF.

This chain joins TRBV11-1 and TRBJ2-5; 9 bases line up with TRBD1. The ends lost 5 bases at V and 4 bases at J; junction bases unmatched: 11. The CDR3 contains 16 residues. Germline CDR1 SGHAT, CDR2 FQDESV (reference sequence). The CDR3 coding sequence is TGTGCCAGCAGCAGACAGGGGGTCCCGGGGAGAGAGACCCAGTACTTC. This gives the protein CASSRQGVPGRETQYF.

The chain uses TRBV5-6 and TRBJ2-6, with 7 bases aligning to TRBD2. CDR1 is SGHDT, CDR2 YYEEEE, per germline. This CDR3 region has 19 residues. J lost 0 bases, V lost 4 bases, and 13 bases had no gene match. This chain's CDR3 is CASSPLFRGEFSGANVLTF. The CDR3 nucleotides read TGTGCCAGCAGCCCCCTGTTTCGGGGGGAGTTCTCTGGGGCCAACGTCCTGACTTTC.

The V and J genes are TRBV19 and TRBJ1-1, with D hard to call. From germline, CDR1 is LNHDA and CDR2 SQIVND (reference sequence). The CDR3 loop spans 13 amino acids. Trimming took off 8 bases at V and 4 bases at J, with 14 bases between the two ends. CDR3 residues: CASGGVWSTEAFF. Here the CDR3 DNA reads TGTGCCAGTGGTGGAGTTTGGAGCACTGAAGCTTTCTTT.

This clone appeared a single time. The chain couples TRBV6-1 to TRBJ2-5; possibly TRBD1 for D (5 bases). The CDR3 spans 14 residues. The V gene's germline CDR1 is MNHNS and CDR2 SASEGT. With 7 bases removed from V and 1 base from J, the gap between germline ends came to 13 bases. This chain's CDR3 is CASKAGSGQETQYF. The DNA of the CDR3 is TGTGCCAGCAAGGCAGGGTCTGGCCAAGAGACCCAGTACTTC.

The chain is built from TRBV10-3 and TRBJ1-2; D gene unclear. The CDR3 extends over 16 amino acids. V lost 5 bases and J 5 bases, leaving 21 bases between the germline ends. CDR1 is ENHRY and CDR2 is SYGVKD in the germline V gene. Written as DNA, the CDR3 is TGTGCCATCAGTCTCGCCAGCCGGACTCTAAAATATGGCTACACCTTC. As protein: CAISLASRTLKYGYTF.

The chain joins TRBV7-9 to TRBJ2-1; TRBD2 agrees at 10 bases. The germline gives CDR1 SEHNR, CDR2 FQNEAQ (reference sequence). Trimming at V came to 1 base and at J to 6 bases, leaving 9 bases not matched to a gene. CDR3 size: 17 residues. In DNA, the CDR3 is TGTGCCAGCAGCTTAGTAGGTAGCGGGAGGAGGGGCAATGAGCAGTTCTTC. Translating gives CASSLVGSGRRGNEQFF.

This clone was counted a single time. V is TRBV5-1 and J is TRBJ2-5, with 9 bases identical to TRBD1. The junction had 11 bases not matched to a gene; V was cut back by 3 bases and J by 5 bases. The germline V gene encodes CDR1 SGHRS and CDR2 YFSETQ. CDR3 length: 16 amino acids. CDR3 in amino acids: CASSSRGTGRGETQYF. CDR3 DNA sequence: TGCGCCAGCAGCTCACGCGGGACAGGGCGCGGCGAGACCCAGTACTTC.

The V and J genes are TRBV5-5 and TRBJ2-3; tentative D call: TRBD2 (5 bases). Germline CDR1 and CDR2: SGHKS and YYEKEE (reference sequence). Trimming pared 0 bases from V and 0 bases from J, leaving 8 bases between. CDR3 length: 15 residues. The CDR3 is CASSLGRASTDTQYF. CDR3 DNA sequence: TGTGCCAGCAGCTTGGGGCGGGCTAGCACAGATACGCAGTATTTT.

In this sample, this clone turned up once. The CDR3: CASSTGQKETQYF. In DNA, the CDR3 is TGCGCCAGCAGCACCGGACAGAAAGAGACCCAGTACTTC. This sequence joins TRBV5-1 and TRBJ2-5, with D possibly matching TRBD1 (6 bases). Germline V lookup: CDR1 SGHRS, CDR2 YFSETQ. V gave up 4 bases and J gave up 3 bases, with 10 bases separating them. The CDR3 contains 13 residues.

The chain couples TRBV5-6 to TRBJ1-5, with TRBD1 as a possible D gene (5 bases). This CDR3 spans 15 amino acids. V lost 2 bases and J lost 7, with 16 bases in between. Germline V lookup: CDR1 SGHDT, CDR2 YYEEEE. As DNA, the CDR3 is TGTGCCAGCAGCTTAGGTGGGGGGGTTGGGCAGCCCCAGCATTTT. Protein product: CASSLGGGVGQPQHF.

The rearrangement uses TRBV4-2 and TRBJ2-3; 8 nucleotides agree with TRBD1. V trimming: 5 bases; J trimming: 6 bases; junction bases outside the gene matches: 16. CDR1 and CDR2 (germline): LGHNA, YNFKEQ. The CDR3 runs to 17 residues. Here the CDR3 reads CASSLEVGPQGADTQYF. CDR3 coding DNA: TGTGCCAGCAGCTTAGAGGTGGGACCGCAGGGGGCGGATACGCAGTATTTT.

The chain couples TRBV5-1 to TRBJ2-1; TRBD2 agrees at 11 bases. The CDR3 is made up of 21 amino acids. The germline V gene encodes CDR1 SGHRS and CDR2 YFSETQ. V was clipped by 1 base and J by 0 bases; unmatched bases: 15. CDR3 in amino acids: CASSLRGTGTSGQSSYNEQFF. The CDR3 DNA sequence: TGCGCCAGCAGCTTGAGGGGAACCGGGACTAGCGGACAGAGCTCCTACAATGAGCAGTTCTTC.

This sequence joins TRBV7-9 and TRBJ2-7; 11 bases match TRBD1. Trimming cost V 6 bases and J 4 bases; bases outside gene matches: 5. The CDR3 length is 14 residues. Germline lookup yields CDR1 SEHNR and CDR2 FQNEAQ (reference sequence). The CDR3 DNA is TGTGCCAGCAGAGAGGGACAGGGGGTATACGAGCAGTACTTC. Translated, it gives CASREGQGVYEQYF.

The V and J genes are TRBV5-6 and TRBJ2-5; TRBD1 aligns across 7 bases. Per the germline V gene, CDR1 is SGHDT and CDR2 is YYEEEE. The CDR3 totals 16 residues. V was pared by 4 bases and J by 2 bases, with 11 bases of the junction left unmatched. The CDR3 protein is CASSLKRDSVQETQYF. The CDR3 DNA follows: TGTGCCAGCAGCCTTAAGAGGGACAGCGTACAAGAGACCCAGTACTTC.

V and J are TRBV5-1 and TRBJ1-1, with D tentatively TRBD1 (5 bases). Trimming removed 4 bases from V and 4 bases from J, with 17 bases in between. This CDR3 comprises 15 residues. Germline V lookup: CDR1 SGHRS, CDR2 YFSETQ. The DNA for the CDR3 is TGCGCCAGCAGCCTCGCCAGGGATCACGGCACTGAAGCTTTCTTT. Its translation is CASSLARDHGTEAFF.

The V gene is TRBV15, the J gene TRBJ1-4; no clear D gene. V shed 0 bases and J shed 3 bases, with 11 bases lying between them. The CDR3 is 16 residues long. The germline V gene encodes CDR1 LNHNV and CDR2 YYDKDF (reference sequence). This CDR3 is CATSRDPRVANEKLFF. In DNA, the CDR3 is TGTGCCACCAGCAGAGATCCGAGAGTGGCTAATGAAAAACTGTTTTTT.

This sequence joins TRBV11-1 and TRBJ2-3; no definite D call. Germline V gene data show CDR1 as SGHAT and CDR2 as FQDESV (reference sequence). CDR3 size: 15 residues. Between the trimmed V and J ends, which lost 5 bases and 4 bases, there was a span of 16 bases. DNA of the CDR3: TGTGCCAGCAGCCCTCAGGCTGTGGTAGCAGATACGCAGTATTTT. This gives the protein CASSPQAVVADTQYF.

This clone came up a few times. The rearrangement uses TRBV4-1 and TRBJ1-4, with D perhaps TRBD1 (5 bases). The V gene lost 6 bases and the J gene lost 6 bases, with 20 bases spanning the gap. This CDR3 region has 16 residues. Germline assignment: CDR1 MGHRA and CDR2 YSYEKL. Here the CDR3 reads CASREEWGGGDEKLFF. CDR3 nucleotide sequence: TGCGCCAGCAGAGAAGAGTGGGGGGGAGGAGATGAAAAACTGTTTTTT.

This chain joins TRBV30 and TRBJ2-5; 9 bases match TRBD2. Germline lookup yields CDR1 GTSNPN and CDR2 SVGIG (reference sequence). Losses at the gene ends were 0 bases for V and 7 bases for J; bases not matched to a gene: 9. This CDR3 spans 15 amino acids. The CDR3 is CAWSVSPSGALTQYF. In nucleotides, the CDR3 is TGTGCCTGGAGTGTAAGTCCTAGCGGGGCTTTGACCCAGTACTTC.

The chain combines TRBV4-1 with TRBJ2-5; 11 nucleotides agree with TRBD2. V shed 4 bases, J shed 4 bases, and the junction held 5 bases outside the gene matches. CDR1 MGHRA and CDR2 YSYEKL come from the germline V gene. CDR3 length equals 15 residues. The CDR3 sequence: CASSPHGLAGETQYF. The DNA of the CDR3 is TGCGCCAGCAGCCCCCACGGACTAGCGGGAGAGACCCAGTACTTC.